This T cell receptor beta chain was identified in a study of cytomegalovirus exposure and HLA in healthy donors. Comment on this clone: No antigen is known for it.

Whole-study findings and limits: In all likelihood, a cluster of highly shared sequence variants was a sequencing artifact.

The CDR3 extends over 16 amino acids. V was trimmed by 2 bases and J by 2 bases, leaving 15 bases between them. CDR1 is SGDLS, CDR2 YYNGEE, per germline. PCR involved 60 Vbeta and 13 Jbeta primers. Profiling relied on immunoSEQ multiplex PCR, and the TCRdb table lists in-frame clones only, not all of them. The sample totals under 95,000 clones. V gene TRBV9 combines with J gene TRBJ2-3; possible D gene TRBD2, 6 bases. This receptor was obtained from a man in his fifties in good health and CMV-seronegative. The sequencing input was PBMCs. The CDR3 loop reads CASSVALAGYTDTQYF. The CDR3 region has the DNA TGTGCCAGCAGCGTGGCCCTGGCGGGGTACACAGATACGCAGTATTTT.